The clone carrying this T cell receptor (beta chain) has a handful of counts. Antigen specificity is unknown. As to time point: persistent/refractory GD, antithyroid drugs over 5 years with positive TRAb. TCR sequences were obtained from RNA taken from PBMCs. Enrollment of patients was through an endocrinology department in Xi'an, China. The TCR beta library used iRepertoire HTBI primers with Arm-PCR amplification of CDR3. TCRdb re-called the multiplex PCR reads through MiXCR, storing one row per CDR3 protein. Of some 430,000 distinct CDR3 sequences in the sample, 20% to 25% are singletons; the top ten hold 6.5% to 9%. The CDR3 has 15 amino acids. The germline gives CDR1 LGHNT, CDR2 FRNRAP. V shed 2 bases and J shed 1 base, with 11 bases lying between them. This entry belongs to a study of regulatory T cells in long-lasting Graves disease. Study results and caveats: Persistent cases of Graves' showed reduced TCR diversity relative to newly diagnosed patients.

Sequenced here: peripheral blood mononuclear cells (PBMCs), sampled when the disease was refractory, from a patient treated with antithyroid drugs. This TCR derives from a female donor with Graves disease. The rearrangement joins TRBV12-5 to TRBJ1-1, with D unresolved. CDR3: CASGLLIPENTEAFF. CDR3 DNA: TGTGCTAGTGGTTTGCTTATCCCAGAGAACACTGAAGCTTTCTTT.